Sequencing of this T cell receptor (beta chain) was carried out in a study of radiation and T cells in renal cell carcinoma. Study observations and caveats: In blood, top tumor clones expanded by 2 weeks, shrinking by 4.

Trimming cost V 1 base and J 4 bases, with 11 bases left between them. Germline V gene data show CDR1 as LGHNA and CDR2 as YSLEER. This CDR3 spans 14 amino acids. Profiling relied on immunoSEQ multiplex PCR, and the TCRdb table lists in-frame clones only, not all of them. The data contain 90,000 to 100,000 clones, approximately 86% of them singletons. Regarding this clone: What it binds is not known.

The time point: baseline pretreatment blood. The treatment here: 15 Gy SBRT to primary tumor, nephrectomy 4 weeks later. The specimen was blood, collected from a patient whose treatment included radiotherapy and nephrectomy. The clonotype was recovered from a man over 45 with renal cell carcinoma. The J gene is TRBJ2-7, the V gene TRBV4-3; D unresolved. The CDR3 region has the DNA TGCGCCAGCAGCCAAGGGGCAACTGGGTACGAGCAGTACTTC. Protein: CASSQGATGYEQYF.